The 9 T cell receptor beta chains listed next were all sequenced from one sample in a study of OX40 agonist ivuxolimab in advanced cancers. Some clones are missing from TCRdb's copy, which holds only in-frame ones; the method was immunoSEQ multiplex PCR. The sample holds more than 35,000 clones; around 80% are singletons and the top ten take around 6.8%. Material: CD4+ or CD8+ T cells sorted from blood, obtained in a trial of the OX40 agonist ivuxolimab. These receptors were collected from an adult with an advanced solid tumor such as melanoma, head and neck, liver or kidney cancer.

The V call is TRBV29-1, the J call TRBJ2-3, with D possibly TRBD2 on 6 matching bases. This CDR3 is built from 13 residues. Germline values: CDR1 SQVTM, CDR2 ANQGSEA. This chain's CDR3 is CSARDFSTDTQYF. The CDR3 DNA is TGCAGTGCCCGGGACTTTAGCACAGATACGCAGTATTTT.

The V gene is TRBV16, the J gene TRBJ1-5; the D is unclear. Trimming shortened V by 0 bases and J by 3 bases, and 6 bases separated the two germline ends. This CDR3 contains 14 residues. Germline loops: CDR1 KGHSY, CDR2 FQNENV. The CDR3 DNA follows: TGTGCCAGCAGCCAATCGGATGTCAATCAGCCCCAGCATTTT. It encodes CASSQSDVNQPQHF.

CDR3 protein: CASRTDRDQETQYF. CDR3 coding DNA: TGTGCCAGCAGAACCGACAGGGACCAAGAGACCCAGTACTTC. The rearrangement joins TRBV5-4 to TRBJ2-5; 7 nucleotides agree with TRBD1. V dropped 5 bases and J dropped 0; count of bases not matched to a gene: 4. Germline CDR1 SGHNT, CDR2 YYREEE (reference sequence). This CDR3 region has 14 residues.

The chain has TRBV5-4 and TRBJ2-7; D is possibly TRBD1 (5 bases). This CDR3 has 14 residues. From germline, CDR1 is SGHNT and CDR2 YYREEE (reference sequence). V was shortened by 0 bases and J by 3 bases, with 10 bases between the two germline ends. As DNA, the CDR3 is TGTGCCAGCAGCTTGGGGGGCAGTAGCTACGAGCAGTACTTC. Residues: CASSLGGSSYEQYF.

Regarding this clone: Additional DNA sequences in this sample encode the identical CDR3. The chain links TRBV19 to TRBJ1-1; no clear D. Germline values: CDR1 LNHDA, CDR2 SQIVND (reference sequence). V was trimmed by 3 bases and J by 1 base, leaving 6 bases between them. This CDR3 is 13 amino acids long. This CDR3 reads CASSIRQNTEAFF. CDR3 nucleotides: TGTGCCAGTAGTATCCGGCAGAACACTGAAGCTTTCTTT.

V and J are TRBV7-2 and TRBJ2-4, with a weak D call TRBD1 (6 bases). The CDR3 runs 15 residues. Germline V gene data show CDR1 as SGHTA and CDR2 as FQGNSA. V was clipped by 2 bases and J by 3 bases, with 11 bases between them. CDR3 DNA: TGTGCCAGCAGCTTATTGACAGGCTTCAAAAACATTCAGTACTTC. It is translated as CASSLLTGFKNIQYF.

This chain uses TRBV5-4 with TRBJ2-2; 10 bases align to TRBD2. Germline CDR1 SGHNT, CDR2 YYREEE (reference sequence). The CDR3 totals 16 residues. After removal of 4 bases from V and 7 bases from J, the junction contained 10 bases not matched to a gene. The CDR3 DNA is TGTGCCAGCAGCCCCGGGGTAGCGGGAGGTGGCGGGGAGCTGTTTTTT. Amino acids: CASSPGVAGGGGELFF.

The CDR3: CASSIIGQGGVKTGELFF. Here the CDR3 DNA reads TGTGCCAGTAGTATAATTGGACAGGGTGGAGTAAAGACCGGGGAGCTGTTTTTT. The V and J genes are TRBV19 and TRBJ2-2, with TRBD1 matching over 8 bases. Unmatched junction bases numbered 13, after V lost 2 bases and J lost 5 bases. The CDR3 has 18 amino acids. CDR1 is LNHDA, CDR2 SQIVND, per germline (reference sequence).

In DNA form, the CDR3 reads TGTGCCATCAGCCTAGGTCCTGGGGCCAACGTCCTGACTTTC. Translated: CAISLGPGANVLTF. V gene TRBV10-3 combines with J gene TRBJ2-6, with unresolved D. This CDR3 region has 14 residues. V gave up 6 bases and J gave up 2 bases, with 8 bases separating them. Germline CDR1 is ENHRY and CDR2 is SYGVKD.